This entry concerns a single T cell receptor beta chain. The target antigen is unknown. The CDR3 ends on some other residue instead of the conserved phenylalanine or tryptophan, so this is likely a read error. The germline V gene encodes CDR1 KGHDR and CDR2 SFDVKD. The J segment lost 1 base and the V segment lost 4 bases, leaving 5 bases of the junction unmatched. The CDR3 length is 17 residues. These data are taken from a study of T cell repertoires in cytomegalovirus infection. Across the whole study: Public TCR beta signatures indicated both CMV infection and matching HLA type.

Findings and limits, study-wide: CMV carriers having the relevant HLA were flagged by cumulative public TCR beta family frequency.

In TCRdb, the reads were re-called with MiXCR into one record per CDR3 protein. This sample has hundreds of thousands of distinct CDR3 sequences, with 35% to 45% found just once. The sequence was collected from a human donor in good health (CMV status not recorded). Some clones in this sample may be carry-over from other donors' samples. The chain has TRBV24-1 and TRBJ2-1, with 11 nucleotides matching TRBD2. Sequenced input: PBMCs. CDR3 coding DNA: TGTGCCACCAGTGACCCGGGGACTAGCGGTTCCTACAATGAGCAGTTCTTA. Residues: CATSDPGTSGSYNEQFL.